This T cell receptor (beta chain) was recovered during a study of blood T cells in healthy people across ages. Findings and caveats of the study: Higher diversity, along with more naive CD4+ cells, distinguished long-lived donors from aged donors.

Primers used in a second PCR of about 6 to 11 cycles were a sample-barcoded 5' primer and a J-beta primer mix. The template-switch adaptor was a 5' adaptor with 12 random nucleotides. It tagged each cDNA molecule. TCRdb passed the 5' RACE reads through MiXCR, listing each CDR3 protein once. Among hundreds of thousands of distinct CDR3 sequences listed, approximately 40% were seen once. Points on this clonotype: The antigen remains undetermined. At one end the junction does not follow the germline gene, possibly because of a read error.

Every donor gave ten milliliters of peripheral blood. The CDR3 spans 13 residues. The germline CDR1 and CDR2 sequences are DFQATT and SNEGSKA (reference sequence). The chain carries TRBV20-1 and TRBJ2-5, with 9 bases aligning to TRBD1. The J call could be wrong; TRBJ2-7 is a better fit for the DNA end. The sample taken for sequencing was blood. The receptor was derived from a man older than 75 in good health. In DNA form, the CDR3 reads TGCGGTGCTCCTAAGACAGGGGGCTACGAGCAGTACTTC. It encodes CGAPKTGGYEQYF.